These 21 T cell receptor beta chains were all obtained from the same sample, sequenced in a study of blood T cells in healthy people across ages. Alongside a J-beta primer mix, a sample-barcoded 5' primer served in a second PCR lasting roughly 7 to 12 cycles. TCRdb re-derived calls from the 5' RACE reads in MiXCR, one entry per CDR3 protein. The sample comprises around 2 million distinct CDR3 sequences, around 42% of which are singletons, and under 30% rests with the top ten. The sample was blood. These receptors came from a human donor in good health.

The CDR3 here is CSARDPGTGGVTGELFF. The CDR3 nucleotides read TGCAGTGCTAGAGATCCTGGGACAGGGGGAGTCACCGGGGAGCTGTTTTTT. The V and J genes are TRBV20-1 and TRBJ2-2; TRBD1 aligns across 11 bases. The junction had 7 bases not matched to a gene; V was cut back by 0 bases and J by 4 bases. The length of the CDR3 is 17 residues. CDR1 is DFQATT, CDR2 SNEGSKA, per germline (reference sequence).

The chain links TRBV4-1 to TRBJ2-4; D perhaps matches TRBD1 (6 bases). The CDR3 has 15 residues. The V gene lost 1 base and the J gene lost 2 bases, with 9 bases spanning the gap. In germline, CDR1 is MGHRA, CDR2 YSYEKL. The CDR3 protein is CASSQVRGTKNIQYF. The CDR3 DNA follows: TGCGCCAGCAGCCAAGTCAGGGGAACCAAAAACATTCAGTACTTC.

This clonotype occurred a few times. This chain uses TRBV12-3 or TRBV12-4 with TRBJ1-5; 10 bases agree with TRBD1. Trimming at V came to 6 bases and at J to 3 bases, leaving 5 bases not matched to a gene. The CDR3 runs 15 residues. The CDR3 nucleotides read TGTGCCAGCAGCCGGACAGGGGGGACCAATCAGCCCCAGCATTTT. This codes for CASSRTGGTNQPQHF.

The chain combines TRBV7-2 with TRBJ2-1; D is unresolved. This CDR3 has 15 residues. Germline CDR1 is SGHTA and CDR2 is FQGNSA. V was shortened by 1 base and J by 3 bases, with 10 bases between the two germline ends. The CDR3 loop reads CASSLGNGNYNEQFF. DNA of the CDR3: TGTGCCAGCAGCTTAGGAAATGGAAACTACAATGAGCAGTTCTTC.

V is TRBV12-3 or TRBV12-4 and J is TRBJ1-6; D is undetermined. Trimming took off 2 bases at V and 9 bases at J, with 11 bases between the two ends. CDR3 size: 14 residues. CDR3 protein: CASSLTTRGSPLHF. The CDR3 DNA sequence: TGTGCCAGCAGTTTAACAACTAGAGGTTCACCCCTCCACTTT.

The chain links TRBV7-2 to TRBJ1-2; no clear D. Germline V gene sequence: CDR1 SGHTA, CDR2 FQGNSA. V lost 6 bases, J lost 8 bases, and 19 bases lay in between. CDR3 size: 14 residues. The CDR3: CASSFAVESGGYTF. The DNA for the CDR3 is TGTGCCAGCAGTTTTGCCGTAGAGAGCGGAGGCTACACCTTC. The full variable domain, rest sourced from reference TRBV7-2 and TRBJ1-2, is GAGVSQSPSNKVTEKGKDVELRCDPISGHTALYWYRQSLGQGLEFLIYFQGNSAPDKSGLPSDRFSAERTGGSVSTLTIQRTQQEDSAVYLCASSFAVESGGYTFGSGTRLTVV.

The gene calls are TRBV29-1 and TRBJ2-7; 7 nucleotides match TRBD2. V trimming: 7 bases; J trimming: 7 bases; junction bases outside the gene matches: 10. Germline V gives CDR1 SQVTM, CDR2 ANQGSEA. The CDR3 covers 12 residues. CDR3 amino acids: CSGDSGRDEQYF. The CDR3 region has the DNA TGCAGCGGTGATTCAGGGAGGGATGAGCAGTACTTC.

In this sample, this clonotype turned up a few times. This chain joins TRBV7-2 and TRBJ1-2; possibly TRBD1 for D (5 bases). The CDR3 sequence is 13 residues long. Germline values: CDR1 SGHTA, CDR2 FQGNSA. With 7 bases removed from V and 3 bases from J, the gap between germline ends came to 12 bases. The CDR3 DNA follows: TGTGCCAGCACCCAACAGGCTTACTATGGCTACACCTTC. Translation gives CASTQQAYYGYTF.

The chain has TRBV7-6 and TRBJ2-3; 8 positions agree with TRBD2. This CDR3 region has 16 residues. CDR1 and CDR2 from the germline V gene are SGHVS and FNYEAQ. V gave up 3 bases and J gave up 4 bases; unmatched junction bases: 9. DNA for the CDR3: TGTGCCAGCAGCTTTCGGGGAGCGGGGGAAGCAGATACGCAGTATTTT. It is translated as CASSFRGAGEADTQYF.

This clonotype was detected a few times. The chain combines TRBV5-1 with TRBJ2-3, with a possible D match to TRBD1 (6 bases). Per germline, CDR1 SGHRS and CDR2 YFSETQ. Deletions cut 4 bases from V and 4 bases from J, with 13 bases between. The CDR3 totals 14 residues. CDR3 nucleotide sequence: TGCGCCAGCAGCGAGGGACAACAAGCAGATACGCAGTATTTT. Protein sequence: CASSEGQQADTQYF. The variable domain in full, with the rest retrieved from reference TRBV5-1 and TRBJ2-3, is KAGVTQTPRYLIKTRGQQVTLSCSPISGHRSVSWYQQTPGQGLQFLFEYFSETQRNKGNFPGRFSGRQFSNSRSEMNVSTLELGDSALYLCASSEGQQADTQYFGPGTRLTVL.

This clonotype was counted between two and nine times. The CDR3: CASSSTSGNTEAFF. CDR3 nucleotide sequence: TGTGCCAGCAGCTCCACCTCCGGCAACACTGAAGCTTTCTTT. The genes are TRBV7-9 and TRBJ1-1, with D unclear. The CDR3 has 14 residues. V dropped 4 bases and J dropped 2 bases, with 11 bases sitting between them. CDR1 and CDR2 from the germline V gene are SEHNR and FQNEAQ (reference sequence).

Comment on this clonotype: One end of the junction varies from germline; a read error may be responsible. The chain recombines TRBV12-3 or TRBV12-4 with TRBJ2-6, with a tentative D call TRBD1 (5 bases). This CDR3 has 14 residues. Written as DNA, the CDR3 is TGTGCCACCTATCAGGGTTCTGGGGCCAACGTCCTGATTTTC. Translation: CATYQGSGANVLIF.

The V call is TRBV3-1, the J call TRBJ2-1, with D tentatively TRBD1 or TRBD2 (5 bases each). Per germline, CDR1 LGHDT and CDR2 YNNKEL (reference sequence). The V end was cut by 0 bases, the J end by 12 bases, with 15 bases between. This CDR3 has 14 amino acids. The CDR3 region has the DNA TGTGCCAGCAGCCAAGATCTGGGGGTTATGAGGCAGTTCTTC. This sequence encodes CASSQDLGVMRQFF.

There are a few counts of this clonotype. The chain employs TRBV5-1 and TRBJ2-7; TRBD2 matches 7 bases. Per the germline V gene, CDR1 is SGHRS and CDR2 is YFSETQ. This CDR3 has 15 amino acids. J was trimmed by 4 bases and V by 4 bases; bases with no gene match: 11. CDR3 protein: CASSHTSAPGYEQYF. Written as DNA, the CDR3 is TGCGCCAGCAGCCACACTAGCGCTCCAGGATACGAGCAGTACTTC.

On this clonotype itself: An end of the junction differs from the germline gene, which may be a read error. The rearrangement links TRBV5-5 to TRBJ2-7, with D perhaps being TRBD1 or TRBD2 (5 bases each). Germline-derived CDR1 and CDR2 are SGHKS and YYEKEE (reference sequence). The CDR3 covers 15 residues. The CDR3: CVSSRLSRGDYEQYF. Here the CDR3 DNA reads TGTGTCAGCAGTCGATTGTCCCGGGGCGACTACGAGCAGTACTTC.

The V and J genes are TRBV13 and TRBJ2-7; 8 nucleotides agree with TRBD2. Germline loops: CDR1 PRHDT, CDR2 FYEKMQ (reference sequence). The length of the CDR3 is 15 residues. V lost 1 base, J lost 3 bases, and 5 bases stayed unmatched. CDR3 nucleotides: TGTGCCAGCAGCTTAGCGGGACTAGGGAACTACGAGCAGTACTTC. The encoded protein is CASSLAGLGNYEQYF.

This clonotype has only a few counts. The chain recombines TRBV7-2 with TRBJ2-1; D is uncertain. CDR1 SGHTA and CDR2 FQGNSA come from the germline V gene. Trimming removed 1 base from V and 2 bases from J, with 12 bases in between. This CDR3 has 16 residues. CDR3 residues: CASSLGRSKTYNEQFF. The CDR3 DNA reads as TGTGCCAGCAGCTTAGGACGCTCGAAAACCTACAATGAGCAGTTCTTC.

The genes are TRBV7-2 and TRBJ2-1, with D unclear. Trimming took off 5 bases at V and 10 bases at J, with 21 bases between the two ends. This CDR3 comprises 15 residues. Germline loops: CDR1 SGHTA, CDR2 FQGNSA. As DNA, the CDR3 is TGTGCCAGCAGCCAGCAGGCCGATTTAATCTACGAGCAGTTCTTC. Translation: CASSQQADLIYEQFF.

V is TRBV20-1 and J is TRBJ1-2; TRBD1 matches 8 bases. This CDR3 has 12 amino acids. Germline lookup yields CDR1 DFQATT and CDR2 SNEGSKA (reference sequence). CDR3 residues: CGAEDRGYGYTF. CDR3 in DNA: TGCGGGGCCGAAGACAGGGGCTATGGCTACACCTTC.

This sequence joins TRBV5-1 and TRBJ2-5; TRBD1 aligns across 11 bases. The junction had 10 bases not matched to a gene; V was cut back by 7 bases and J by 2 bases. Per the germline V gene, CDR1 is SGHRS and CDR2 is YFSETQ. This CDR3 region has 16 residues. In DNA form, the CDR3 reads TGCGCCAGCGACAAAGCCGGGACAGGGGGTCAAGAGACCCAGTACTTC. This sequence encodes CASDKAGTGGQETQYF. Filled out from reference TRBV5-1 and TRBJ2-5, the complete variable domain reads KAGVTQTPRYLIKTRGQQVTLSCSPISGHRSVSWYQQTPGQGLQFLFEYFSETQRNKGNFPGRFSGRQFSNSRSEMNVSTLELGDSALYLCASDKAGTGGQETQYFGPGTRLLVL.

This clonotype was counted at least ten times. The rearrangement uses TRBV7-2 and TRBJ2-7; 7 bases fit TRBD2. V dropped 2 bases and J dropped 3; count of bases not matched to a gene: 4. CDR1 SGHTA and CDR2 FQGNSA come from the germline V gene. This CDR3 has 14 residues. The CDR3 DNA follows: TGTGCCAGCAGCTTAACTGGGACTATCTACGAGCAGTACTTC. Amino acids: CASSLTGTIYEQYF.